This is a list of T cell receptor beta chains from one sample in a study of OX40 agonist ivuxolimab in advanced cancers. TCRdb's copy holds only in-frame clones and misses some; the assay was immunoSEQ multiplex PCR. The profile covers about 79,000 clones, with about four fifths appearing a single time and roughly 0.53% taken by the ten largest. The sample consisted of CD4+ or CD8+ T cells sorted from blood, taken in a trial of the OX40 agonist ivuxolimab. The receptors here all came from an adult with an advanced solid tumor such as melanoma, head and neck, liver or kidney cancer. Each CDR3 is given with its conserved first and last residue.

J gene: TRBJ2-5; V gene: TRBV10-3; CDR3 protein: CAISDPSAGVVGETQYF
J gene: TRBJ2-7; V gene: TRBV30; CDR3 protein: CAWTLPGTIRTYEQYF
J gene: TRBJ2-4; V gene: TRBV18; CDR3 protein: CASSPDRGLGKNIQYF
J gene: TRBJ2-3; V gene: TRBV5-1; CDR3 protein: CASASGGVIDTQYF
J gene: TRBJ1-1; V gene: TRBV28; CDR3 protein: CASSFSVGTLGTEAFF
J gene: TRBJ1-5; V gene: TRBV19; CDR3 protein: CASSPGQGKGGNQPQHF
J gene: TRBJ2-1; V gene: TRBV6-5; CDR3 protein: CASNRGEGYNEQFF
J gene: TRBJ2-7; V gene: TRBV15; CDR3 protein: CATSRERRVPPYEQYF
J gene: TRBJ1-1; V gene: TRBV11-2; CDR3 protein: CASSLEYRAGNEAFF
J gene: TRBJ1-1; V gene: TRBV19; CDR3 protein: CASSLPMGKAFF
J gene: TRBJ1-1; V gene: TRBV5-6; CDR3 protein: CASSRDRGYGEAFF
J gene: TRBJ2-5; V gene: TRBV7-6; CDR3 protein: CASSLGGAGFQETQYF
J gene: TRBJ2-5; V gene: TRBV4-2; CDR3 protein: CASSQVEAGLQETQYF
J gene: TRBJ1-2; V gene: TRBV28; CDR3 protein: CASRFQAKSGYTF
J gene: TRBJ1-2; V gene: TRBV10-1; CDR3 protein: CASSETESFYYGYTF
J gene: TRBJ2-5; V gene: TRBV11-3; CDR3 protein: CASSPTGETQYF
J gene: TRBJ2-6; V gene: TRBV19; CDR3 protein: CASSITRARTGANVLTF
J gene: TRBJ2-5; V gene: TRBV5-1; CDR3 protein: CASSLRGDGIETQYF
J gene: TRBJ1-1; V gene: TRBV5-1; CDR3 protein: CASSWGVENTEAFF
J gene: TRBJ2-2; V gene: TRBV2; CDR3 protein: CASSELAGDTGELFF
J gene: TRBJ2-1; V gene: TRBV7-2; CDR3 protein: CASSLAGVGNEQFF
J gene: TRBJ1-2; V gene: TRBV23-1; CDR3 protein: CASRTLFIQYRSTNYGYTF
J gene: TRBJ2-7; V gene: TRBV6-6; CDR3 protein: CASSNGLLYEQYF
J gene: TRBJ2-5; V gene: TRBV2; CDR3 protein: CARAMYQETQYF
J gene: TRBJ1-5; V gene: TRBV6-1; CDR3 protein: CASSEALSSNQPQHF
J gene: TRBJ1-3; V gene: TRBV19; CDR3 protein: CASSSRQFLSGNTIYF
J gene: TRBJ2-1; V gene: TRBV4-1; CDR3 protein: CASSQRDRALYNEQFF
J gene: TRBJ2-7; V gene: TRBV6-5; CDR3 protein: CASSSPGLYYEQYF
J gene: TRBJ2-5; V gene: TRBV28; CDR3 protein: CASSLPGQGSQETQYF
J gene: TRBJ1-1; V gene: TRBV2; CDR3 protein: CASSGQPMNTEAFF
J gene: TRBJ2-7; V gene: TRBV6-1; CDR3 protein: CASSDRGLRAYEQYF
J gene: TRBJ2-7; V gene: TRBV6-5; CDR3 protein: CASSYTDRFYEQYF
J gene: TRBJ1-4; V gene: TRBV4-3; CDR3 protein: CASSQGIYEKLFF
J gene: TRBJ1-4; V gene: TRBV30; CDR3 protein: CAWSVMGALVNEKLFF
J gene: TRBJ2-1; V gene: TRBV7-2; CDR3 protein: CASSLGRASSSYNEQFF
J gene: TRBJ2-7; V gene: TRBV27; CDR3 protein: CASSLMASYEQYF
J gene: TRBJ1-3; V gene: TRBV7-8; CDR3 protein: CASSRGGVAGNTIYF
J gene: TRBJ2-7; V gene: TRBV15; CDR3 protein: CATSRAAGVGTLGREQYF
J gene: TRBJ2-7; V gene: TRBV4-2; CDR3 protein: CASSQGETYEQYF
J gene: TRBJ1-6; V gene: TRBV5-1; CDR3 protein: CASSLVLGVDNSPLHF
J gene: TRBJ2-3; V gene: TRBV4-1; CDR3 protein: CASSQEVASGGTDTQYF
J gene: TRBJ2-5; V gene: TRBV18; CDR3 protein: CASSPGGGKETQYF
J gene: TRBJ2-2; V gene: TRBV19; CDR3 protein: CASSPGQGRNTGELFF